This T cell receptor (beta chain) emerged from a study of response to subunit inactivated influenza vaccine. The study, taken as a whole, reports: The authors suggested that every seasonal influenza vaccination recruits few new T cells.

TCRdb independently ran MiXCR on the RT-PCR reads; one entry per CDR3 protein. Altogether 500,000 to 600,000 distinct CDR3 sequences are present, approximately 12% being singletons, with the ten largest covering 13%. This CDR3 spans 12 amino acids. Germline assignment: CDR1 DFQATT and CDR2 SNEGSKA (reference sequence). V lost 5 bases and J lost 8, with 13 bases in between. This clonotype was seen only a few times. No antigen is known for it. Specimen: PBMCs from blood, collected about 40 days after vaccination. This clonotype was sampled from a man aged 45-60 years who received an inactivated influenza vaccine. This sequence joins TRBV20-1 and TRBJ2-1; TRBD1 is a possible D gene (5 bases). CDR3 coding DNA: TGCAGTGCTCGTAGGGGATTCGATGAGCAGTTCTTC. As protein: CSARRGFDEQFF.